These 31 T cell receptor beta chains came from one sample sequenced in a study of cytomegalovirus exposure and HLA in healthy donors. It was with 60 Vbeta and 13 Jbeta primers that the PCR ran. The protocol was immunoSEQ multiplex PCR, while the TCRdb copy is restricted to in-frame clones and leaves out a portion. The sample lists about 140,000 clones; about 75% were seen once. The sequenced sample consisted of PBMCs. These TCRs come from a man aged 40-50 years in good health and CMV-seronegative.

V usage is TRBV6-5 and J usage is TRBJ2-7; TRBD2 aligns across 7 bases. V lost 0 bases, J lost 6 bases, and 5 bases stayed unmatched. From germline, CDR1 is MNHEY and CDR2 SVGAGI. The CDR3 is 14 residues long. The CDR3 sequence is CASSYSGGSGEQYF. CDR3 DNA: TGTGCCAGCAGTTACTCGGGAGGGTCTGGCGAGCAGTACTTC.

This rearrangement joins TRBV7-9 to TRBJ1-4; D remains ambiguous. V lost 1 base, J lost 7 bases, and 7 bases lay in between. The CDR3 has 13 amino acids. Germline V CDR1 and CDR2: SEHNR, FQNEAQ (reference sequence). DNA of the CDR3: TGTGCCAGCAGCTTAGGTCGGGTTGAAAAACTGTTTTTT. Translating gives CASSLGRVEKLFF.

Here the CDR3 DNA reads TGTGCCAGCAGCTTAGCAGGTGGGGGCGGGGAGACCCAGTACTTC. Translating it yields CASSLAGGGGETQYF. This chain connects TRBV7-2 to TRBJ2-5; D may be TRBD1 (6 bases). Trimming took 0 bases from V and 5 from J, leaving 13 bases between them. From germline, CDR1 is SGHTA and CDR2 FQGNSA. The CDR3 consists of 15 residues.

The gene calls are TRBV4-1 and TRBJ2-5, with D maybe TRBD1 (6 bases). Germline values: CDR1 MGHRA, CDR2 YSYEKL. V lost 3 bases and J lost 5, with 31 bases in between. The length of the CDR3 is 20 residues. The CDR3 bases are TGCGCCAGCAGCCATATAGCCCAACCGGGACACCAACAATCGGGGGAGACCCAGTACTTC. Encoded protein: CASSHIAQPGHQQSGETQYF.

V gene TRBV10-3 combines with J gene TRBJ2-5, with D maybe TRBD1 (5 bases). The CDR3 is made up of 14 amino acids. Germline CDR1 and CDR2: ENHRY and SYGVKD. V gave up 10 bases and J gave up 2 bases, with 17 bases separating them. CDR3 coding DNA: TGTGCCACCCGAGAAGGGGAAATTCAAGAGACCCAGTACTTC. Translated: CATREGEIQETQYF.

This clone was detected a few times. J is TRBJ1-1 and V is TRBV4-2; tentatively, D is TRBD1 (5 bases). Germline CDR1 and CDR2: LGHNA and YNFKEQ. The CDR3 sequence is 13 residues long. Trimming stripped 2 bases from V and 3 bases from J, with 7 bases between. The DNA for the CDR3 is TGTGCCAGCAGCCAACCGGGGGACACTGAAGCTTTCTTT. Protein product: CASSQPGDTEAFF.

This clone has a single count. This CDR3 is CASSRDRGAWSEAFF. CDR3 nucleotide sequence: TGTGCCAGCAGCCGAGACAGGGGGGCGTGGTCTGAAGCTTTCTTT. This rearrangement joins TRBV28 to TRBJ1-1, with 9 bases identical to TRBD1. This CDR3 comprises 15 residues. With 6 bases clipped from V and 6 bases from J, the junction kept 11 bases outside the gene matches. Germline V gene data show CDR1 as MDHEN and CDR2 as SYDVKM.

This rearrangement joins TRBV7-2 to TRBJ1-4; D is undetermined. The CDR3 loop spans 15 amino acids. V lost 5 bases to trimming and J lost 0 bases, with 10 bases between them. CDR1 SGHTA and CDR2 FQGNSA come from the germline V gene. The CDR3 region is CASSPFRATNEKLFF. In DNA, the CDR3 is TGTGCCAGCAGCCCGTTCCGGGCAACTAATGAAAAACTGTTTTTT.

This chain uses TRBV7-2 with TRBJ1-6, with D possibly matching TRBD1 (6 bases). The V gene lost 5 bases and the J gene lost 9 bases, with 8 bases spanning the gap. The CDR3 is 12 residues long. CDR1 is SGHTA, CDR2 FQGNSA, per germline. CDR3 sequence (DNA): TGTGCCAGCAGCCCAGGGGTTTCACCCCTCCACTTT. This gives the protein CASSPGVSPLHF.

This chain uses TRBV30 with TRBJ2-7, with D hard to call. Germline CDR1 and CDR2: GTSNPN and SVGIG (reference sequence). Trimming took 0 bases from V and 3 from J, leaving 6 bases between them. The CDR3 runs to 12 residues. CDR3 sequence (DNA): TGTGCCTGGAGTGTACTGTTCTACGAGCAGTACTTC. As protein: CAWSVLFYEQYF.

The rearrangement links TRBV27 to TRBJ1-2; 8 bases map to TRBD1. With V trimmed by 2 bases and J by 5 bases, 13 bases remained unmatched. The CDR3 runs 17 residues. Germline assignment: CDR1 MNHEY and CDR2 SMNVEV (reference sequence). The CDR3 loop is CASSLNPTGVMMYGYTF. The CDR3 nucleotides read TGTGCCAGCAGTTTAAATCCGACAGGGGTTATGATGTATGGCTACACCTTC.

The V and J genes are TRBV2 and TRBJ1-1, with 8 positions matching TRBD1. Germline CDR1 is SNHLY and CDR2 is FYNNEI. The CDR3 contains 13 residues. Losses at the gene ends were 9 bases for V and 2 bases for J; bases not matched to a gene: 5. The CDR3 DNA follows: TGTGCCAGGTCAGGGGGCCCAAACACTGAAGCTTTCTTT. It specifies CARSGGPNTEAFF.

The rearrangement links TRBV5-4 to TRBJ2-5; tentative D call: TRBD2 (7 bases). V dropped 2 bases and J dropped 5 bases, with 19 bases sitting between them. Germline values: CDR1 SGHNT, CDR2 YYREEE (reference sequence). The CDR3 has 16 amino acids. CDR3 bases: TGTGCCAGCAGCTTAGGGGGGGCCGCACAGACTGAGACCCAGTACTTC. Translation: CASSLGGAAQTETQYF.

The V call is TRBV5-8, the J call TRBJ2-3; the match to TRBD2 covers 11 bases. CDR1 SGHTS and CDR2 YDEGEE come from the germline V gene. V was pared by 4 bases and J by 0 bases, with 7 bases of the junction left unmatched. CDR3 size: 17 residues. In DNA form, the CDR3 reads TGTGCCAGCAGCACCGGGACTAGCGGCGGAAGCACAGATACGCAGTATTTT. This translates into CASSTGTSGGSTDTQYF.

This clone has a single count. V gene TRBV5-1 combines with J gene TRBJ1-1; 9 positions agree with TRBD1. Germline CDR1 is SGHRS and CDR2 is YFSETQ. Germline trimming cut 0 bases from V and 5 bases from J; bases unmatched to any gene: 14. The length of the CDR3 is 18 residues. The CDR3 sequence is CASSLASGWTGEGTEAFF. The CDR3 nucleotides are TGCGCCAGCAGCTTGGCGTCGGGTTGGACAGGGGAGGGGACTGAAGCTTTCTTT.

The chain recombines TRBV29-1 with TRBJ2-7; a weak D match, TRBD1 (5 bases). The CDR3 is 11 residues long. With 6 bases removed from V and 6 bases from J, the gap between germline ends came to 12 bases. Germline lookup yields CDR1 SQVTM and CDR2 ANQGSEA. CDR3 amino acids: CSVRTRVEQYF. CDR3 in DNA: TGCAGCGTGAGGACACGCGTCGAGCAGTACTTC.

This clone has just a few counts. This chain uses TRBV2 with TRBJ2-1; D might be TRBD2 (5 bases). V shed 4 bases and J shed 8 bases, with 9 bases lying between them. Germline CDR1 SNHLY, CDR2 FYNNEI. The CDR3 has 12 amino acids. CDR3 residues: CASSATSYEQFF. The DNA of the CDR3 is TGTGCCAGCAGTGCTACTAGTTATGAGCAGTTCTTC.

The chain combines TRBV28 with TRBJ2-1; D possibly corresponds to TRBD2 (7 bases). This CDR3 comprises 16 residues. Deletions cut 8 bases from V and 8 bases from J, with 25 bases between. Germline assignment: CDR1 MDHEN and CDR2 SYDVKM. CDR3: CASLRGGAQSLDEQFF. Here the CDR3 DNA reads TGTGCCAGCTTACGAGGGGGGGCCCAAAGTCTCGATGAGCAGTTCTTC.

The chain is built from TRBV5-1 and TRBJ1-1; maybe TRBD1 (5 bases). Germline values: CDR1 SGHRS, CDR2 YFSETQ. V dropped 3 bases and J dropped 3 bases, with 15 bases sitting between them. The CDR3 is 15 residues long. The CDR3 sequence: CASSSDPGGHTEAFF. The DNA for the CDR3 is TGCGCCAGCAGCTCGGACCCGGGGGGACACACTGAAGCTTTCTTT.

The rearrangement links TRBV2 to TRBJ1-6, with D possibly TRBD1 on 5 matching bases. Germline CDR1 reads SNHLY; CDR2 reads FYNNEI. The CDR3 is 13 residues long. V was shortened by 1 base and J by 15 bases, with 13 bases between the two germline ends. The CDR3 reads CASSEGLGDYLHF. In DNA, the CDR3 is TGTGCCAGCAGTGAAGGTCTCGGGGACTACCTCCACTTT. Based on the CDR3 plus reference TRBV2 and TRBJ1-6, the full variable domain is EPEVTQTPSHQVTQMGQEVILRCVPISNHLYFYWYRQILGQKVEFLVSFYNNEISEKSEIFDDQFSVERPDGSNFTLKIRSTKLEDSAMYFCASSEGLGDYLHFGNGTRLTVT.

This chain connects TRBV10-2 to TRBJ2-1, with 9 bases matching TRBD2. Losses at the gene ends were 3 bases for V and 9 bases for J; bases not matched to a gene: 6. CDR1 and CDR2 (germline): WSHSY, SAAADI. The CDR3 loop spans 14 amino acids. CDR3 DNA: TGCGCCAGCAGTGATAGCGGGGGCTTCCGTGAGCAGTTCTTC. Protein product: CASSDSGGFREQFF.

V is TRBV11-1 and J is TRBJ1-6; D is perhaps TRBD1 (5 bases). Trimming took 11 bases from V and 7 from J, leaving 18 bases between them. This CDR3 has 14 amino acids. Germline lookup yields CDR1 SGHAT and CDR2 FQDESV (reference sequence). The CDR3 sequence is CALGRGGLNSPLHF. CDR3 bases: TGTGCCCTAGGTCGGGGGGGATTGAATTCACCCCTCCACTTT.

The chain recombines TRBV5-1 with TRBJ2-2, with D unclear. Trimming took off 1 base at V and 4 bases at J, with 5 bases between the two ends. This CDR3 has 13 residues. Looked up from germline, CDR1 is SGHRS and CDR2 is YFSETQ. Here the CDR3 reads CASSLISTGELFF. The DNA of the CDR3 is TGCGCCAGCAGCTTGATCTCCACCGGGGAGCTGTTTTTT. Together with reference TRBV5-1 and TRBJ2-2, the CDR3 gives the full variable domain: KAGVTQTPRYLIKTRGQQVTLSCSPISGHRSVSWYQQTPGQGLQFLFEYFSETQRNKGNFPGRFSGRQFSNSRSEMNVSTLELGDSALYLCASSLISTGELFFGEGSRLTVL.

The chain joins TRBV7-3 to TRBJ2-5; unclear D gene. CDR1 is SGHTA and CDR2 is FQGTGA in the germline V gene. V lost 5 bases to trimming and J lost 5 bases, with 15 bases between them. This CDR3 has 14 residues. CDR3 coding DNA: TGTGCCAGCAGCCCCACCGGGTCCGGGGAGACCCAGTACTTC. As protein: CASSPTGSGETQYF. Complete variable domain (other parts from reference TRBV7-3 and TRBJ2-5): GAGVSQTPSNKVTEKGKYVELRCDPISGHTALYWYRQSLGQGPEFLIYFQGTGAADDSGLPNDRFFAVRPEGSVSTLKIQRTERGDSAVYLCASSPTGSGETQYFGPGTRLLVL.

This clone was seen a single time. The chain recombines TRBV7-9 with TRBJ2-3; D might be TRBD2 (6 bases). The CDR3 totals 15 residues. With 8 bases removed from V and 2 bases from J, the gap between germline ends came to 17 bases. Germline assignment: CDR1 SEHNR and CDR2 FQNEAQ (reference sequence). The CDR3 loop is CASRTFRGFTDTQYF. The CDR3, as DNA: TGTGCCAGCCGGACCTTCCGGGGGTTCACAGATACGCAGTATTTT.

The chain uses TRBV27 and TRBJ1-4, with a possible D match to TRBD1 (6 bases). V was cut by 6 bases and J by 10 bases, with 15 bases left in between. The CDR3 is 13 amino acids. Germline-derived CDR1 and CDR2 are MNHEY and SMNVEV (reference sequence). CDR3 protein: CASSLRQAGKLFF. CDR3 nucleotides: TGTGCCAGCAGCCTTAGACAGGCTGGAAAACTGTTTTTT.

The chain recombines TRBV16 with TRBJ2-3; weak D call: TRBD2 (6 bases). CDR3 length: 16 residues. Trimming took off 2 bases at V and 2 bases at J, with 14 bases between the two ends. Germline V lookup: CDR1 KGHSY, CDR2 FQNENV. Here the CDR3 reads CASSQAASVVTDTQYF. CDR3 coding DNA: TGTGCCAGCAGCCAAGCGGCTAGCGTGGTCACAGATACGCAGTATTTT.

The chain combines TRBV7-3 with TRBJ2-5, with 7 bases matching TRBD2. Trimming removed 5 bases from V and 5 bases from J; junction bases left unmatched: 11. The CDR3 has 15 amino acids. Germline V gives CDR1 SGHTA, CDR2 FQGTGA. Here the CDR3 DNA reads TGTGCCAGCAGCCTAGGGGCTAGCGGCGGGGAGACCCAGTACTTC. It is translated as CASSLGASGGETQYF. The entire variable domain, with the rest obtained from reference TRBV7-3 and TRBJ2-5, is as follows: GAGVSQTPSNKVTEKGKYVELRCDPISGHTALYWYRQSLGQGPEFLIYFQGTGAADDSGLPNDRFFAVRPEGSVSTLKIQRTERGDSAVYLCASSLGASGGETQYFGPGTRLLVL.

The chain is built from TRBV7-3 and TRBJ2-2, with a tentative D call TRBD2 (6 bases). Germline V gene sequence: CDR1 SGHTA, CDR2 FQGTGA. The germline V and J ends were trimmed by 3 bases and 3 bases, with 17 bases remaining between them. This CDR3 contains 17 residues. DNA of the CDR3: TGTGCCAGCAGCTTCCCTTCGCGGGGCCGTTACACCGGGGAGCTGTTTTTT. Amino acids: CASSFPSRGRYTGELFF. Using reference TRBV7-3 and TRBJ2-2 for the parts outside the CDR3, the full variable domain is GAGVSQTPSNKVTEKGKYVELRCDPISGHTALYWYRQSLGQGPEFLIYFQGTGAADDSGLPNDRFFAVRPEGSVSTLKIQRTERGDSAVYLCASSFPSRGRYTGELFFGEGSRLTVL.

This clone has at least ten counts. This sequence joins TRBV12-5 and TRBJ1-1; tentatively, D is TRBD1 (6 bases). Germline CDR1 reads LGHNT; CDR2 reads FRNRAP. The CDR3 consists of 16 residues. The V end lost 0 bases, the J end lost 0 bases, and 11 bases lay between the germline ends. This CDR3 reads CASGLVQRTVNTEAFF. CDR3 in DNA: TGTGCTAGTGGTTTGGTACAGCGGACAGTGAACACTGAAGCTTTCTTT. The full variable domain, with the rest looked up from reference TRBV12-5 and TRBJ1-1, is DARVTQTPRHKVTEMGQEVTMRCQPILGHNTVFWYRQTMMQGLELLAYFRNRAPLDDSGMPKDRFSAEMPDATLATLKIQPSEPRDSAVYFCASGLVQRTVNTEAFFGQGTRLTVV.

This clone appeared a few times. The CDR3 sequence is CASSLRQDYGYTF. The CDR3 DNA sequence: TGTGCCAGCAGCCTCCGACAGGACTATGGCTACACCTTC. The V call is TRBV9, the J call TRBJ1-2, with D perhaps TRBD1 (6 bases). CDR1 and CDR2 (germline): SGDLS, YYNGEE. The CDR3 consists of 13 residues. With 4 bases removed from V and 3 bases from J, the gap between germline ends came to 10 bases.